The 8 T cell receptor beta chains below come from one sample, sequenced in a study of T cell changes during pregnancy in multiple sclerosis (dated by TCRdb to about 2019). Libraries were made using the immunoSEQ multiplex PCR assay. Held by TCRdb, this immuneACCESS table contains in-frame sequences only and omits some clones. Under half of the omission traces to an unresolved V gene where checked; the cause of the rest is unknown. This sample has tens of thousands of clones in its table, and 90% to 95% of those were observed once. Together, the top ten hold approximately 1.1% of the sample. The sample was peripheral blood, taken in the third trimester of pregnancy. The receptors originated from a female donor with multiple sclerosis, enrolled in a pregnancy study.

V usage is TRBV7-9 and J usage is TRBJ1-2; 7 bases map to TRBD1. The germline V gene has CDR1 SEHNR and CDR2 FQNEAQ (reference sequence). This CDR3 has 12 amino acids. The DNA of the CDR3 is TGTGCATCCGGGACAGACAACTATGGCTACACCTTC. Protein sequence: CASGTDNYGYTF. Complete variable domain (other parts from reference TRBV7-9 and TRBJ1-2): DTGVSQNPRHKITKRGQNVTFRCDPISEHNRLYWYRQTLGQGPEFLTYFQNEAQLEKSRLLSDRFSAERPKGSFSTLEIQRTEQGDSAMYLCASGTDNYGYTFGSGTRLTVV.

The J gene is TRBJ2-7, the V gene TRBV5-1; no definite D call. This CDR3 is 12 amino acids long. Per germline, CDR1 SGHRS and CDR2 YFSETQ. The V end was cut by 5 bases, the J end by 2 bases, with 8 bases between. CDR3 amino acids: CASSNSAYEQYF. CDR3 nucleotides: TGCGCCAGCAGTAACAGTGCCTACGAGCAGTACTTC. Filled out from reference TRBV5-1 and TRBJ2-7, the complete variable domain reads KAGVTQTPRYLIKTRGQQVTLSCSPISGHRSVSWYQQTPGQGLQFLFEYFSETQRNKGNFPGRFSGRQFSNSRSEMNVSTLELGDSALYLCASSNSAYEQYFGPGTRLTVT.

This clone occurred many times. V usage is TRBV10-3 and J usage is TRBJ1-2, with D maybe TRBD1 (6 bases). V was cut by 2 bases and J by 5 bases, with 12 bases left in between. The CDR3 contains 14 residues. CDR1 and CDR2 (germline): ENHRY, SYGVKD. CDR3 protein: CAISEGGEGYGYTF. In DNA form, the CDR3 reads TGTGCCATCAGTGAGGGGGGCGAAGGATATGGCTACACCTTC.

V usage is TRBV19 and J usage is TRBJ2-7; 11 bases agree with TRBD1. Per germline, CDR1 LNHDA and CDR2 SQIVND (reference sequence). With V trimmed by 6 bases and J by 6 bases, 7 bases remained unmatched. The CDR3 is 14 residues long. This CDR3 reads CASSLRTGGSEQYF. The CDR3 region has the DNA TGTGCCAGTAGCTTAAGGACAGGGGGCAGCGAGCAGTACTTC. Supplemented by reference TRBV19 and TRBJ2-7, the full variable domain reads DGGITQSPKYLFRKEGQNVTLSCEQNLNHDAMYWYRQDPGQGLRLIYYSQIVNDFQKGDIAEGYSVSREKKESFPLTVTSAQKNPTAFYLCASSLRTGGSEQYFGPGTRLTVT.

The rearrangement joins TRBV27 to TRBJ2-7; maybe TRBD2 (5 bases). This CDR3 spans 11 amino acids. Germline lookup yields CDR1 MNHEY and CDR2 SMNVEV (reference sequence). The V end was cut by 5 bases, the J end by 5 bases, with 7 bases between. The CDR3 nucleotides read TGTGCCAGCAGTGACGGGAACGAGCAGTACTTC. Its translation: CASSDGNEQYF.

The rearrangement links TRBV18 to TRBJ1-4; the D gene is possibly TRBD1 (6 bases). Trimming pared 3 bases from V and 8 bases from J, leaving 13 bases between. Germline CDR1 reads KGHSH; CDR2 reads LQKENI. The length of the CDR3 is 14 residues. CDR3 residues: CASSPGGQKEKLFF. The CDR3 DNA is TGTGCCAGCTCACCGGGGGGGCAGAAGGAAAAACTGTTTTTT.

The rearrangement links TRBV27 to TRBJ2-3; D remains unclear. CDR3 length equals 12 residues. V dropped 7 bases and J dropped 0 bases, with 5 bases sitting between them. Germline assignment: CDR1 MNHEY and CDR2 SMNVEV (reference sequence). CDR3 DNA sequence: TGTGCCAGCAAAACTAGCACAGATACGCAGTATTTT. This translates into CASKTSTDTQYF.

The chain's CDR3 is CAWERGPDSPLHF. CDR3 DNA sequence: TGTGCCTGGGAGCGAGGGCCTGATTCACCCCTCCACTTT. V gene TRBV30 combines with J gene TRBJ1-6; D remains ambiguous. Germline V gene lookup returns CDR1 GTSNPN and CDR2 SVGIG (reference sequence). The CDR3 length is 13 residues. The germline V and J ends were trimmed by 5 bases and 8 bases, with 13 bases remaining between them.